Listed here are 20 T cell receptor beta chains from one sample, sequenced in a study of shared T cell receptors in the human thymus. Only in-frame clones appear in the TCRdb table, and some are missing; sequencing was by immunoSEQ multiplex PCR. The sample lists about 710,000 clones; about 87% were seen once. In addition, the sample was reused for a study of human thymus T cells.

Sequencing was carried out using thymocytes. These receptor sequences come from a boy less than two years old with a congenital heart defect.

The CDR3 region has the DNA TGCGCCAGCAGACCGGGACAGGCCGACCACACTGAAGCTTTCTTT. This codes for CASRPGQADHTEAFF. This chain links TRBV10-2 with TRBJ1-1; TRBD1 agrees at 8 bases. The CDR3 runs 15 residues. With V trimmed by 6 bases and J by 3 bases, 9 bases remained unmatched. Germline V CDR1 and CDR2: WSHSY, SAAADI.

The rearrangement uses TRBV28 and TRBJ1-1; D perhaps matches TRBD1 (5 bases). The V end was cut by 5 bases, the J end by 8 bases, with 12 bases between. Germline-derived CDR1 and CDR2 are MDHEN and SYDVKM. This CDR3 spans 12 amino acids. The CDR3 spells CASSPRKGEAFF. CDR3 DNA: TGTGCCAGCAGTCCCCGAAAGGGGGAAGCTTTCTTT.

This chain joins TRBV27 and TRBJ2-1; 8 positions match TRBD2. The CDR3 runs to 16 residues. Germline assignment: CDR1 MNHEY and CDR2 SMNVEV (reference sequence). V lost 4 bases and J lost 5; bases outside the gene matches: 10. As DNA, the CDR3 is TGTGCCAGCAGTTATACCGGGACTAGGGCCAACAATGAGCAGTTCTTC. It encodes CASSYTGTRANNEQFF.

V usage is TRBV4-2 and J usage is TRBJ2-7; D gene ambiguous. Per the germline V gene, CDR1 is LGHNA and CDR2 is YNFKEQ. Trimming pared 0 bases from V and 2 bases from J, leaving 14 bases between. This CDR3 comprises 16 residues. The CDR3, as DNA: TGTGCCAGCAGCCAAGACTCAGGCCAAATTACCTACGAGCAGTACTTC. Encoded protein: CASSQDSGQITYEQYF.

The CDR3 region has the DNA TGCGCCAGCAGCTTCACCAAAGGAGGCTACGAGCAGTACTTC. It yields the protein CASSFTKGGYEQYF. This chain joins TRBV5-1 and TRBJ2-7; the D gene is possibly TRBD2 (5 bases). Germline loops: CDR1 SGHRS, CDR2 YFSETQ. V lost 2 bases, J lost 3 bases, and 12 bases lay in between. There are 14 residues in the CDR3. The variable domain in full, with the rest retrieved from reference TRBV5-1 and TRBJ2-7, is KAGVTQTPRYLIKTRGQQVTLSCSPISGHRSVSWYQQTPGQGLQFLFEYFSETQRNKGNFPGRFSGRQFSNSRSEMNVSTLELGDSALYLCASSFTKGGYEQYFGPGTRLTVT.

This chain links TRBV4-3 with TRBJ2-7; 8 bases match TRBD1. With 4 bases clipped from V and 3 bases from J, the junction kept 5 bases outside the gene matches. This CDR3 contains 14 residues. CDR1 and CDR2 from the germline V gene are LGHNA and YSLEER. For the CDR3, the DNA is TGCGCCAGCAGCCCCGGACAGGGCAGCTACGAGCAGTACTTC. Amino acids: CASSPGQGSYEQYF.

The chain's CDR3 is CASSPGEGQRNNEQYF. The CDR3 bases are TGTGCCAGCAGCCCGGGCGAGGGACAGCGAAACAACGAGCAGTACTTC. The V and J genes are TRBV5-6 and TRBJ2-7; 7 nucleotides line up with TRBD1. Per germline, CDR1 SGHDT and CDR2 YYEEEE. With 4 bases clipped from V and 5 bases from J, the junction kept 15 bases outside the gene matches. The CDR3 length is 16 residues.

The chain joins TRBV20-1 to TRBJ2-4, with D hard to call. This CDR3 region has 11 residues. Germline CDR1 and CDR2: DFQATT and SNEGSKA (reference sequence). Between the trimmed V and J ends, which lost 3 bases and 8 bases, there was a span of 8 bases. CDR3 amino acids: CSASTGDIQYF. The CDR3 nucleotides are TGCAGTGCTAGTACTGGAGACATTCAGTACTTC.

The rearrangement uses TRBV9 and TRBJ2-2, with TRBD1 matching over 7 bases. The CDR3 totals 18 residues. J was trimmed by 7 bases and V by 3 bases; bases with no gene match: 18. The germline V gene has CDR1 SGDLS and CDR2 YYNGEE. This CDR3 is CASSATIQLDRAGGELFF. In DNA, the CDR3 is TGTGCCAGCAGCGCCACCATACAGCTCGACAGGGCAGGCGGGGAGCTGTTTTTT.

CDR3 amino acids: CASSRNYNCTDTQYF. CDR3 DNA sequence: TGTGCCAGCAGCCGAAACTACAACTGCACAGATACGCAGTATTTT. J is TRBJ2-3 and V is TRBV27; no reliable D call. With 6 bases removed from V and 1 base from J, the gap between germline ends came to 14 bases. The CDR3 totals 15 residues. Per the germline V gene, CDR1 is MNHEY and CDR2 is SMNVEV (reference sequence).

The chain links TRBV4-2 to TRBJ2-2; the match to TRBD2 covers 9 bases. The CDR3 is 21 amino acids. V was pared by 3 bases and J by 0 bases, with 17 bases of the junction left unmatched. Germline V gives CDR1 LGHNA, CDR2 YNFKEQ. Here the CDR3 reads CASSHFREILAGQTNTGELFF. The DNA for the CDR3 is TGTGCCAGCAGCCACTTTAGGGAGATTCTAGCGGGGCAAACGAACACCGGGGAGCTGTTTTTT.

The chain recombines TRBV7-2 with TRBJ1-5; TRBD1 might be the D (5 bases). Germline loops: CDR1 SGHTA, CDR2 FQGNSA. Trimming stripped 5 bases from V and 1 base from J, with 9 bases between. The length of the CDR3 is 14 residues. CDR3 protein: CASSPQDSNQPQHF. In DNA form, the CDR3 reads TGTGCCAGCAGCCCACAGGACAGCAATCAGCCCCAGCATTTT.

The chain links TRBV5-1 to TRBJ2-7; D is undetermined. Deletions cut 5 bases from V and 1 base from J, with 7 bases between. This CDR3 is built from 12 residues. CDR1 SGHRS and CDR2 YFSETQ come from the germline V gene. DNA of the CDR3: TGCGCCAGCAGAAACAGATCCTACGAGCAGTACTTC. Its translation is CASRNRSYEQYF.

The chain couples TRBV25-1 to TRBJ1-5; 8 bases agree with TRBD1. Germline CDR1 is MGHDK and CDR2 is SYGVNS. Trimming removed 6 bases from V and 5 bases from J; junction bases left unmatched: 3. The CDR3 spans 13 residues. CDR3 nucleotides: TGTGCCAGCAGCAGGGGGCGCGATCAGCCCCAGCATTTT. It codes for CASSRGRDQPQHF.

The rearrangement uses TRBV7-9 and TRBJ1-5; the D is unclear. CDR1 is SEHNR, CDR2 FQNEAQ, per germline (reference sequence). V was trimmed by 5 bases and J by 0 bases, leaving 8 bases between them. The CDR3 runs to 14 residues. The CDR3 DNA sequence: TGTGCCAGCAGCCATGACTATAGCAATCAGCCCCAGCATTTT. Its protein product is CASSHDYSNQPQHF.

The chain links TRBV14 to TRBJ2-7; 8 bases line up with TRBD1. The V gene end was trimmed by 2 bases and the J gene end by 1 base; junction bases not matched to a gene: 7. The CDR3 totals 16 residues. CDR1 is SGHDN, CDR2 FVKESK, per germline. In DNA, the CDR3 is TGTGCCAGCAGCCAAAGTGACAGGGGCACATCCTACGAGCAGTACTTC. Its translation is CASSQSDRGTSYEQYF.

The rearrangement links TRBV7-9 to TRBJ2-7; 7 bases fit TRBD1. From germline, CDR1 is SEHNR and CDR2 FQNEAQ (reference sequence). The ends lost 3 bases at V and 8 bases at J; junction bases unmatched: 7. The CDR3 consists of 13 residues. CDR3 sequence: CASSLFEGGQQYF. CDR3 coding DNA: TGTGCCAGCAGCTTGTTTGAAGGGGGCCAGCAGTACTTC.

This rearrangement joins TRBV7-2 to TRBJ1-6; D is unresolved. CDR1 and CDR2 (germline): SGHTA, FQGNSA. The CDR3 loop spans 16 amino acids. V lost 3 bases and J 3 bases, leaving 12 bases between the germline ends. The CDR3 DNA sequence: TGTGCCAGCAGCTTGAACGGGAGATACTATAATTCACCCCTCCACTTT. Translating gives CASSLNGRYYNSPLHF.

The CDR3, as DNA: TGTGCCAGCATCGCCCGGGGGAATGGCTCCTACGAGCAGTACTTC. Protein product: CASIARGNGSYEQYF. V is TRBV6-5 and J is TRBJ2-7; possibly TRBD2 for D (6 bases). CDR1 and CDR2 from the germline V gene are MNHEY and SVGAGI. This CDR3 contains 15 residues. V was shortened by 7 bases and J by 0 bases, with 16 bases between the two germline ends.

The J gene is TRBJ1-4, the V gene TRBV5-1, with a weak D call TRBD1 (6 bases). Germline CDR1 reads SGHRS; CDR2 reads YFSETQ. Trimming cost V 3 bases and J 2 bases, with 14 bases left between them. The CDR3 is 16 residues long. Written as DNA, the CDR3 is TGCGCCAGCAGCTGCCATCCAGGGGACACTAATGAAAAACTGTTTTTT. Protein product: CASSCHPGDTNEKLFF.